Below, one T cell receptor beta chain is given with its context. This entry comes from a study of identifying expanded T cells in peripheral blood. Trimming cost V 3 bases and J 0 bases, with 11 bases left between them. The CDR3 covers 15 residues. The germline V gene encodes CDR1 MDHEN and CDR2 SYDVKM. Method: immunoSEQ multiplex PCR; TCRdb's copy keeps in-frame clones and lacks some. In the table there are approximately 100,000 clones, 88% of which are singletons. Input material: blood. This chain uses TRBV28 with TRBJ1-1; a possible D gene is TRBD1 (6 bases). The clonotype was recovered from a person aged 18 to 70 in good health. CDR3 region: CASSLESGVNTEAFF. Here the CDR3 DNA reads TGTGCCAGCAGTTTGGAGTCAGGGGTGAACACTGAAGCTTTCTTT.